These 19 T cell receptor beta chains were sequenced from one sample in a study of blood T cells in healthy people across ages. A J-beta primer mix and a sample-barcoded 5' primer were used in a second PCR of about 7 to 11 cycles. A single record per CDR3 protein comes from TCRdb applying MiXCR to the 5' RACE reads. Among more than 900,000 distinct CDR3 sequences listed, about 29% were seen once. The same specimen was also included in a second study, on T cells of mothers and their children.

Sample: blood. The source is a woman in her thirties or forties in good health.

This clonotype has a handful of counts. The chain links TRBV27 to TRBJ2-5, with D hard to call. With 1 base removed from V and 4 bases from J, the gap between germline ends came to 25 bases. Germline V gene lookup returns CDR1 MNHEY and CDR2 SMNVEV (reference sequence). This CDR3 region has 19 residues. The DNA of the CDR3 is TGTGCCAGCAGTTTATTTGTGTTATTGCGTGTATACATCCGAGAGACCCAGTACTTC. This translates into CASSLFVLLRVYIRETQYF.

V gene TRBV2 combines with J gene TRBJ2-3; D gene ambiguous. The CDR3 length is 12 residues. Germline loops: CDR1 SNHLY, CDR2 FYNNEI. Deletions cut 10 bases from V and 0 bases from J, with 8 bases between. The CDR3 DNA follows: TGTGCCACCCGGTGGAGCACAGATACGCAGTATTTT. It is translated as CATRWSTDTQYF.

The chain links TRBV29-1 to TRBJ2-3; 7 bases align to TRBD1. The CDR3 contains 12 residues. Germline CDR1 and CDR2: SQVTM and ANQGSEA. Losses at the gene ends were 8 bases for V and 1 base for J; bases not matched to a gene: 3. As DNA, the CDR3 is TGCAGCTCCGACAGGGGCACAGATACGCAGTATTTT. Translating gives CSSDRGTDTQYF.

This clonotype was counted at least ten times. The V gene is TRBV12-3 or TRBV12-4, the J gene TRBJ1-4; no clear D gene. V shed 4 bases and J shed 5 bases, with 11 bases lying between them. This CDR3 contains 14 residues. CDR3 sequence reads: CASSSYTSNEKLFF. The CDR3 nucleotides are TGTGCCAGCAGTTCTTACACCTCGAATGAAAAACTGTTTTTT.

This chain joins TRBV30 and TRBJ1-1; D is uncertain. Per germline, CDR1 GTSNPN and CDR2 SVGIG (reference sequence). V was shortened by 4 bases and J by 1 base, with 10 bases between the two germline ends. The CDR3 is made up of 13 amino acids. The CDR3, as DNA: TGTGCCTGGAATTTGGGAAGGAACACTGAAGCTTTCTTT. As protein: CAWNLGRNTEAFF.

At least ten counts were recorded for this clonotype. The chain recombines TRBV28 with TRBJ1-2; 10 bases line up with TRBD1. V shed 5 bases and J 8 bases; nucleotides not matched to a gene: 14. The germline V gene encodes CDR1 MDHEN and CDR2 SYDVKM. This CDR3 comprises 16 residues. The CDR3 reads CASSVAGTGASGGYTF. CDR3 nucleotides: TGTGCCAGCAGTGTAGCCGGGACAGGGGCCTCAGGGGGCTACACCTTC.

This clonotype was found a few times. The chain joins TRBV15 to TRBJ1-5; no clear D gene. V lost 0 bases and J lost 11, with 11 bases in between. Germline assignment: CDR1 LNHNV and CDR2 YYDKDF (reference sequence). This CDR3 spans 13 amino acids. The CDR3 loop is CATSRDTWEAQHF. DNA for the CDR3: TGTGCCACCAGCAGAGATACGTGGGAGGCCCAGCATTTT.

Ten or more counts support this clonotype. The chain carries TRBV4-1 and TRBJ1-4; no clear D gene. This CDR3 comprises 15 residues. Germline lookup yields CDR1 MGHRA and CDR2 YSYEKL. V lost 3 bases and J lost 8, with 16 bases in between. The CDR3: CASSHLQARGEKLFF. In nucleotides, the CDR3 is TGCGCCAGCAGCCACCTTCAGGCTCGCGGAGAAAAACTGTTTTTT.

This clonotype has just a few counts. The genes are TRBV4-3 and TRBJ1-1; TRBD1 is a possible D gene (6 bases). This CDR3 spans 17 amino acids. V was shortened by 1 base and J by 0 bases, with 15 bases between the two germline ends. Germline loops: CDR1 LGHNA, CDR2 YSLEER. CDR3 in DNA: TGCGCCAGCAGCCAAGCCACCCCCGGACAGCTGAACACTGAAGCTTTCTTT. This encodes CASSQATPGQLNTEAFF.

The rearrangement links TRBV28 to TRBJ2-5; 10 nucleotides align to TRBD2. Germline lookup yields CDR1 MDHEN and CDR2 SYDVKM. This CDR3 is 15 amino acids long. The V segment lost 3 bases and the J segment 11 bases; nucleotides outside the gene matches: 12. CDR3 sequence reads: CASSFMSSGGREQYF. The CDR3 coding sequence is TGTGCCAGCAGTTTCATGTCTAGCGGGGGTCGGGAGCAGTACTTC.

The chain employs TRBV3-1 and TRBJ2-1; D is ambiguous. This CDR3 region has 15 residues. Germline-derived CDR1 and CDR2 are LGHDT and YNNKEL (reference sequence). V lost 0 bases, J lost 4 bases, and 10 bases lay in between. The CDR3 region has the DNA TGTGCCAGCAGCCAAGAATACCTCAGATACAATGAGCAGTTCTTC. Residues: CASSQEYLRYNEQFF.

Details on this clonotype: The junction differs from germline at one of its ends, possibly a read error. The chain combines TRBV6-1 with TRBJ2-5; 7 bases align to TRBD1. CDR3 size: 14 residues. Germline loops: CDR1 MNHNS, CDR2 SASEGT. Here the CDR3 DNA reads TGTACCAGCAGTGTGAACAGGGGTCAAGAGACCCAGTACTTC. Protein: CTSSVNRGQETQYF.

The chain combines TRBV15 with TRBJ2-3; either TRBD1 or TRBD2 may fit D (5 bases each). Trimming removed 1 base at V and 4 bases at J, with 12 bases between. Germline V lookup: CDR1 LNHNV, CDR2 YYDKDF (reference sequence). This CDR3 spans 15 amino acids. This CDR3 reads CATSRGETGPDTQYF. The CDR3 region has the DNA TGTGCCACCAGCAGAGGAGAGACGGGGCCAGATACGCAGTATTTT.

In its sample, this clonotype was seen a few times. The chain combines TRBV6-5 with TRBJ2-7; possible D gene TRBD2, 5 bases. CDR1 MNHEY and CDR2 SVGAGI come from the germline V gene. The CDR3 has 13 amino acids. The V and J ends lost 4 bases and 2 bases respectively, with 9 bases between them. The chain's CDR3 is CASSCSGTYEQYF. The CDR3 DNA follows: TGTGCCAGCAGTTGCTCGGGGACCTACGAGCAGTACTTC.

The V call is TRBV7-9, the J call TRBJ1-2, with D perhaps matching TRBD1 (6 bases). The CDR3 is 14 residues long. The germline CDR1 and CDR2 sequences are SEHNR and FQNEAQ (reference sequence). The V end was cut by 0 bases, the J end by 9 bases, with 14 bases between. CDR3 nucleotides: TGTGCCAGCAGCTTAGCAGGGGGGGCCTACCGCTACACCTTC. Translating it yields CASSLAGGAYRYTF.

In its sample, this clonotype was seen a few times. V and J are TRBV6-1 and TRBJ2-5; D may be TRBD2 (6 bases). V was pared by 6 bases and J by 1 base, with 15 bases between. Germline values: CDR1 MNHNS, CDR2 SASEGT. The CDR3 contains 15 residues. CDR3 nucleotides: TGTGCCAGCAGCAACCCTCTGGGGGGCCAAGAGACCCAGTACTTC. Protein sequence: CASSNPLGGQETQYF.

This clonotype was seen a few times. CDR3 nucleotides: TGTGCCAGCAGCGAGGGCCCCTCTGGGGCCAACGTCCTGACTTTC. This encodes CASSEGPSGANVLTF. V is TRBV7-8 and J is TRBJ2-6; D possibly corresponds to TRBD2 (5 bases). Germline V gives CDR1 SGHVS, CDR2 FQNEAQ. V was shortened by 5 bases and J by 0 bases, with 8 bases between the two germline ends. The CDR3 has 15 residues. Full variable domain (missing parts from reference TRBV7-8 and TRBJ2-6): GAGVSQSPRYKVAKRGQDVALRCDPISGHVSLFWYQQALGQGPEFLTYFQNEAQLDKSGLPSDRFFAERPEGSVSTLKIQRTQQEDSAVYLCASSEGPSGANVLTFGAGSRLTVL.

The CDR3 is CVSKLTGTVDTQYF. CDR3 DNA sequence: TGTGTCAGCAAGCTGACAGGTACCGTAGATACGCAGTATTTT. The J gene is TRBJ2-3, the V gene TRBV19; a weak D match, TRBD1 (6 bases). The CDR3 is 14 residues long. Germline V lookup: CDR1 LNHDA, CDR2 SQIVND (reference sequence).

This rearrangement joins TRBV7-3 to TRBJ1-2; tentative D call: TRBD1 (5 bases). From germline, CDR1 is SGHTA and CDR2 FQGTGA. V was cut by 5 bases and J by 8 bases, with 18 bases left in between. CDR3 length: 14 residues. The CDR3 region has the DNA TGTGCCAGCAGCGTCTCCGGGACGGACGGCGGCTACACCTTC. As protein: CASSVSGTDGGYTF.